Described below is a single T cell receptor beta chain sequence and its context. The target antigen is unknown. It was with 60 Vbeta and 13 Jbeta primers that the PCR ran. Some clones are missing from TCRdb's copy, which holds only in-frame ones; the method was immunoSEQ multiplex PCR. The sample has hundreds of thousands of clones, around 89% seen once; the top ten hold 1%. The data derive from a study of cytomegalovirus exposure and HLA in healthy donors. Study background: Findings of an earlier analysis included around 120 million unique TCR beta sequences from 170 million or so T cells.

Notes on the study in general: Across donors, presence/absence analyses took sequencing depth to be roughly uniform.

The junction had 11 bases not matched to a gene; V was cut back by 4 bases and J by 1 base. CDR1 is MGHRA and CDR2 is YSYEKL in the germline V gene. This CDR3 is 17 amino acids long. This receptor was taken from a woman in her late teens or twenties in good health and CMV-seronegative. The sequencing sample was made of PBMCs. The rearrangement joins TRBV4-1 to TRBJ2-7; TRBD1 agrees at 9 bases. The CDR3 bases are TGCGCCAGCAGCCTACAGGGGGCTCTAGCGGATTCCTACGAGCAGTACTTC. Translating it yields CASSLQGALADSYEQYF.